A selection of T cell receptor beta chains follows, all from one sample in a study of T cell changes during pregnancy in multiple sclerosis. Using immunoSEQ multiplex PCR, the repertoire was profiled, and TCRdb retains in-frame clones only, with some absent. The sample shows tens of thousands of clones, almost 95% of them seen only once. The material was CD4+ T cells from peripheral blood mononuclear cells, obtained in the third trimester of pregnancy. All receptors derive from a female donor with multiple sclerosis, enrolled in a pregnancy study. The CDR3 runs from the conserved cysteine through the conserved F or W. The D gene is left open where the match is weak. Clone size appears in some rows only: once, few, many, or a class for an expanded clone.

CDR3: CASLKRGGENIQYF
DNA: TGTGCCAGTCTCAAGCGGGGAGGAGAAAACATTCAGTACTTC
size: NA
D: TRBD2
J: TRBJ2-4
V: TRBV28

CDR3: CAITDREGGYTF
DNA: TGTGCCATCACAGACCGGGAGGGTGGCTACACCTTC
size: once
D: NA
J: TRBJ1-2
V: TRBV10-3

CDR3: CASRTKPGTTYNEQFF
DNA: TGTGCCAGCAGGACAAAACCCGGGACTACCTACAATGAGCAGTTCTTC
size: NA
D: TRBD2
J: TRBJ2-1
V: TRBV9

CDR3: CASSLEGQGASGNTIYF
DNA: TGCGCCAGCAGCTTGGAAGGACAGGGGGCATCTGGAAACACCATATATTTT
size: NA
D: TRBD1
J: TRBJ1-3
V: TRBV5-1

CDR3: CASSRSSGPYNEQFF
DNA: TGTGCCAGCAGCCGGTCTAGCGGCCCTTACAATGAGCAGTTCTTC
size: NA
D: TRBD2
J: TRBJ2-1
V: TRBV14

CDR3: CASSLGGEEKLFF
DNA: TGTGCCAGCAGCTTGGGAGGGGAGGAGAAACTGTTTTTT
size: NA
D: NA
J: TRBJ1-4
V: TRBV5-5

CDR3: CASSPTSVADTQYF
DNA: TGTGCCAGCAGCCCAACTAGCGTAGCAGATACGCAGTATTTT
size: NA
D: TRBD2
J: TRBJ2-3
V: TRBV7-7

CDR3: CASSTAAVGPSTDTQYF
DNA: TGTGCCAGCAGCACCGCCGCCGTGGGGCCTAGCACAGATACGCAGTATTTT
size: NA
D: NA
J: TRBJ2-3
V: TRBV5-6

CDR3: CASSNSGAFIHFTDTQYF
DNA: TGCGCCAGCAGCAATAGCGGGGCGTTCATCCACTTCACAGATACGCAGTATTTT
size: NA
D: TRBD2
J: TRBJ2-3
V: TRBV5-1

CDR3: CASSQDTATNEKLFF
DNA: TGTGCCAGCAGCCAAGACACTGCAACTAATGAAAAACTGTTTTTT
size: NA
D: NA
J: TRBJ1-4
V: TRBV5-5

CDR3: CASSSPTSGSYNEQFF
DNA: TGTGCCAGCAGCTCCCCCACTAGCGGCTCCTACAATGAGCAGTTCTTC
size: once
D: TRBD2
J: TRBJ2-1
V: TRBV5-4

CDR3: CASSQDRVFLQGSTGNTIYF
DNA: TGCGCCAGCAGCCAAGATCGAGTGTTTTTGCAGGGATCAACTGGAAACACCATATATTTT
size: NA
D: NA
J: TRBJ1-3
V: TRBV4-1

CDR3: CASSLVPGDNEQFF
DNA: TGCGCCAGCAGCTTGGTTCCAGGGGACAATGAGCAGTTCTTC
size: NA
D: NA
J: TRBJ2-1
V: TRBV5-1

CDR3: CASSVKASGKYEQYF
DNA: TGTGCCAGCAGCGTAAAGGCTAGCGGGAAGTACGAGCAGTACTTC
size: NA
D: TRBD2
J: TRBJ2-7
V: TRBV9

CDR3: CASSRAGTEAFF
DNA: TGTGCCAGTAGTAGGGCGGGCACTGAAGCTTTCTTT
size: NA
D: NA
J: TRBJ1-1
V: TRBV19

CDR3: CATQHRDSYEQYF
DNA: TGTGCCACTCAACACAGGGACTCCTACGAGCAGTACTTC
size: once
D: NA
J: TRBJ2-7
V: TRBV15

CDR3: CAISDLGTGYDSPLHF
DNA: TGTGCCATCAGTGACTTGGGGACAGGGTATGATTCACCCCTCCACTTT
size: NA
D: TRBD1
J: TRBJ1-6
V: TRBV10-3

CDR3: CASSTQGAGANVLTF
DNA: TGTGCCAGCAGCACACAGGGGGCTGGGGCCAACGTCCTGACTTTC
size: NA
D: TRBD1
J: TRBJ2-6
V: TRBV9

CDR3: CASSLALSSGSLTTDTQYF
DNA: TGTGCCAGCAGCTTGGCCTTGTCTAGCGGGAGTCTAACCACAGATACGCAGTATTTT
size: NA
D: TRBD2
J: TRBJ2-3
V: TRBV5-4

CDR3: CASSLGQGGTGELFF
DNA: TGCGCCAGCAGCTTAGGACAGGGAGGGACCGGGGAGCTGTTTTTT
size: NA
D: NA
J: TRBJ2-2
V: TRBV5-1

CDR3: CASRDGTSGISDTQYF
DNA: TGTGCCAGCAGGGATGGGACTAGCGGGATTTCGGATACGCAGTATTTT
size: NA
D: TRBD2
J: TRBJ2-3
V: TRBV28

CDR3: CASRTGTSGRETQYF
DNA: TGTGCCAGCAGAACCGGGACTAGCGGGAGGGAGACCCAGTACTTC
size: NA
D: TRBD2
J: TRBJ2-5
V: TRBV28

CDR3: CASSEAGRLAGGTRETQYF
DNA: TGTGCCAGCAGTGAAGCCGGACGGCTAGCGGGGGGAACTCGAGAGACCCAGTACTTC
size: NA
D: TRBD2
J: TRBJ2-5
V: TRBV6-1

CDR3: CASSLAGTGDLYGYTF
DNA: TGTGCCAGCAGCTTGGCAGGGACAGGGGATCTCTATGGCTACACCTTC
size: NA
D: TRBD1
J: TRBJ1-2
V: TRBV5-5

CDR3: CASSNSGGYNEQFF
DNA: TGTGCCAGTAGTAATAGCGGGGGTTACAATGAGCAGTTCTTC
size: NA
D: TRBD2
J: TRBJ2-1
V: TRBV19

CDR3: CSVPDNEQFF
DNA: TGCAGTGTTCCGGACAATGAGCAGTTCTTC
size: NA
D: NA
J: TRBJ2-1
V: TRBV20-1

CDR3: CASSLVDTEAFF
DNA: TGTGCCAGCAGCCTAGTAGACACTGAAGCTTTCTTT
size: NA
D: NA
J: TRBJ1-1
V: TRBV5-8

CDR3: CASSLFGRVGSGNTIYF
DNA: TGCGCCAGCAGCTTGTTTGGCAGGGTTGGCTCTGGAAACACCATATATTTT
size: NA
D: NA
J: TRBJ1-3
V: TRBV5-1

CDR3: CASSLAPGTRQETQYF
DNA: TGTGCCAGCAGCTTGGCCCCCGGGACTAGGCAAGAGACCCAGTACTTC
size: NA
D: TRBD2
J: TRBJ2-5
V: TRBV5-5

CDR3: CASRPDRQGYGYTF
DNA: TGCGCCAGCAGACCCGACAGGCAAGGCTATGGCTACACCTTC
size: NA
D: NA
J: TRBJ1-2
V: TRBV10-2

CDR3: CAISGGLAGADTQYF
DNA: TGTGCCATCAGTGGGGGACTAGCGGGGGCAGATACGCAGTATTTT
size: NA
D: TRBD2
J: TRBJ2-3
V: TRBV10-3

CDR3: CASSVPGTYNEQFF
DNA: TGTGCCAGCAGCGTACCCGGGACTTACAATGAGCAGTTCTTC
size: NA
D: NA
J: TRBJ2-1
V: TRBV7-2

CDR3: CASSLPLAGGEQYF
DNA: TGCGCCAGCAGCCTCCCACTAGCGGGAGGCGAGCAGTACTTC
size: NA
D: TRBD2
J: TRBJ2-7
V: TRBV5-1

CDR3: CAWSRRSLSGANVLTF
DNA: TGTGCCTGGAGCCGACGGAGCCTCTCTGGGGCCAACGTCCTGACTTTC
size: NA
D: NA
J: TRBJ2-6
V: TRBV30

CDR3: CASSGQSDTEAFF
DNA: TGTGCCAGTAGCGGACAGAGCGACACTGAAGCTTTCTTT
size: NA
D: NA
J: TRBJ1-1
V: TRBV19

CDR3: CASRRGSATGELFF
DNA: TGTGCCAGCAGACGGGGGAGCGCCACCGGGGAGCTGTTTTTT
size: NA
D: NA
J: TRBJ2-2
V: TRBV27

CDR3: CASSIRAGLNDEQFF
DNA: TGTGCCAGTAGTATTAGAGCGGGGTTAAACGATGAGCAGTTCTTC
size: NA
D: TRBD2
J: TRBJ2-1
V: TRBV19

CDR3: CASRPRDRVVSGGYTF
DNA: TGTGCCAGCAGGCCGCGGGACAGGGTTGTATCGGGCGGCTACACCTTC
size: NA
D: TRBD1
J: TRBJ1-2
V: TRBV27

CDR3: CASSETRRRVNEQFF
DNA: TGTGCCAGCAGTGAAACTCGGAGGAGGGTCAATGAGCAGTTCTTC
size: NA
D: NA
J: TRBJ2-1
V: TRBV2

CDR3: CASSWGQGANTEAFF
DNA: TGTGCCAGCAGCTGGGGACAGGGGGCGAACACTGAAGCTTTCTTT
size: NA
D: TRBD1
J: TRBJ1-1
V: TRBV13

CDR3: CASSLFGRTGQPQHF
DNA: TGTGCCAGCAGTTTATTTGGCAGGACTGGTCAGCCCCAGCATTTT
size: NA
D: NA
J: TRBJ1-5
V: TRBV28